The 13 T cell receptor beta chains presented below share a single source sample, sequenced in a study of T cell responses to AZD1222 COVID-19 vaccine. Clones were read by immunoSEQ multiplex PCR, and TCRdb kept only the in-frame ones, dropping some. The top ten hold around 5.5% of the sample, which has about 160,000 clones, 88% seen once. The source was peripheral blood, collected on day 0 of AZD1222 vaccination. The receptors were sampled from an adult in good health.

This chain uses TRBV19 with TRBJ1-6; 11 bases are shared with TRBD1. After removal of 7 bases from V and 10 bases from J, the junction contained 6 bases not matched to a gene. The CDR3 is 14 amino acids. Germline CDR1 LNHDA, CDR2 SQIVND (reference sequence). The CDR3 sequence is CASTPDRGPSPLHF. DNA of the CDR3: TGTGCCAGTACCCCGGACAGGGGGCCGTCACCCCTCCACTTT.

This clone was recorded a few times. This chain joins TRBV6-2 or TRBV6-3 and TRBJ2-7; 8 nucleotides agree with TRBD1. Germline V gene sequence: CDR1 MNHEY, CDR2 SVGEGT. The CDR3 has 15 residues. Trimming took 0 bases from V and 4 from J; bases not matched to a gene: 5. The CDR3 spells CASSYSPDRAYEQYF. The CDR3 nucleotides are TGTGCCAGCAGTTACTCGCCGGACAGGGCGTACGAGCAGTACTTC.

The chain is built from TRBV6-5 and TRBJ2-7; D perhaps matches TRBD1 (5 bases). The CDR3 runs 14 residues. Germline-derived CDR1 and CDR2 are MNHEY and SVGAGI. V lost 0 bases to trimming and J lost 5 bases, with 11 bases between them. The CDR3 reads CASSYSRQGDEQYF. The CDR3 DNA reads TGTGCCAGCAGTTACTCGCGGCAGGGTGACGAGCAGTACTTC.

This clone occurred once. V is TRBV10-3 and J is TRBJ2-7; D possibly uses TRBD1 or TRBD2 (5 bases each). Germline assignment: CDR1 ENHRY and CDR2 SYGVKD. With 10 bases removed from V and 6 bases from J, the gap between germline ends came to 19 bases. This CDR3 has 13 residues. CDR3 bases: TGTGCCAGCCGAGGGGTAGCCATCGCCGAGCAGTACTTC. It encodes CASRGVAIAEQYF.

The chain couples TRBV5-1 to TRBJ2-7, with a possible D match to TRBD2 (5 bases). Trimming stripped 0 bases from V and 2 bases from J, with 15 bases between. CDR1 SGHRS and CDR2 YFSETQ come from the germline V gene. The CDR3 spans 16 residues. CDR3 in amino acids: CASSLAAAGVTYEQYF. As DNA, the CDR3 is TGCGCCAGCAGCTTGGCCGCGGCGGGTGTGACCTACGAGCAGTACTTC.

This chain joins TRBV7-2 and TRBJ1-5, with D possibly matching TRBD1 (5 bases). The germline gives CDR1 SGHTA, CDR2 FQGNSA. The CDR3 is 15 amino acids. V was shortened by 0 bases and J by 5 bases, with 11 bases between the two germline ends. The CDR3 loop reads CASSLALDSYQPQHF. CDR3 bases: TGTGCCAGCAGCTTAGCGCTAGACAGCTATCAGCCCCAGCATTTT.

The V gene is TRBV6-1, the J gene TRBJ2-5; unclear D gene. Germline V gives CDR1 MNHNS, CDR2 SASEGT. The CDR3 runs to 15 residues. V lost 3 bases and J lost 4, with 15 bases in between. The chain's CDR3 is CASSEAGGLGETQYF. The CDR3 region has the DNA TGTGCCAGCAGTGAGGCAGGTGGCCTTGGAGAGACCCAGTACTTC.

V usage is TRBV28 and J usage is TRBJ2-1; 8 nucleotides line up with TRBD1. The length of the CDR3 is 15 residues. Trimming cost V 5 bases and J 6 bases; bases outside gene matches: 9. Germline lookup yields CDR1 MDHEN and CDR2 SYDVKM. The CDR3 region has the DNA TGTGCCAGCAGTAAACAGGGGGTACTCAGCAATGAGCAGTTCTTC. Its protein product is CASSKQGVLSNEQFF.

The genes are TRBV11-2 and TRBJ1-4, with 8 bases aligning to TRBD1. This CDR3 is 15 amino acids long. V shed 5 bases and J 7 bases; nucleotides not matched to a gene: 9. The germline CDR1 and CDR2 sequences are SGHAT and FQNNGV. The CDR3 DNA follows: TGTGCCAGCAGCCCCCGACAGGGGTCCGGTGAAAAACTGTTTTTT. Translating gives CASSPRQGSGEKLFF.

The chain has TRBV7-3 and TRBJ2-1; TRBD1 might be the D (5 bases). V was cut by 3 bases and J by 9 bases, with 9 bases left in between. CDR3 length equals 12 residues. CDR1 and CDR2 from the germline V gene are SGHTA and FQGTGA. The CDR3 bases are TGTGCCAGCAGCTTGTCTGGGGCTGAGCAGTTCTTC. Protein product: CASSLSGAEQFF.

The J gene is TRBJ1-3, the V gene TRBV5-4; possibly TRBD1 for D (5 bases). The V end was cut by 1 base, the J end by 2 bases, with 13 bases between. The V gene's germline CDR1 is SGHNT and CDR2 YYREEE (reference sequence). The CDR3 runs to 16 residues. CDR3 in amino acids: CASSLSGAGAGNTIYF. CDR3 nucleotides: TGTGCCAGCAGCTTGAGTGGGGCAGGAGCTGGAAACACCATATATTTT.

The rearrangement uses TRBV29-1 and TRBJ1-2, with D uncertain. Germline values: CDR1 SQVTM, CDR2 ANQGSEA. Trimming left V 2 bases short and J 6 bases short, with 16 bases between. The CDR3 sequence is 14 residues long. CDR3 DNA: TGCAGCGTTGAACATAGTCGGGATTCCAATGGCTACACCTTC. As protein: CSVEHSRDSNGYTF. The entire variable domain, with the rest obtained from reference TRBV29-1 and TRBJ1-2, is as follows: SAVISQKPSRDICQRGTSLTIQCQVDSQVTMMFWYRQQPGQSLTLIATANQGSEATYESGFVIDKFPISRPNLTFSTLTVSNMSPEDSSIYLCSVEHSRDSNGYTFGSGTRLTVV.

This chain links TRBV19 with TRBJ1-5; D not resolved. The V gene lost 7 bases and the J gene lost 7 bases, with 20 bases spanning the gap. The CDR3 loop spans 15 amino acids. The germline gives CDR1 LNHDA, CDR2 SQIVND (reference sequence). CDR3 sequence reads: CASNPIDRGNQPQHF. For the CDR3, the DNA is TGTGCCAGTAATCCCATAGACCGGGGAAACCAGCCCCAGCATTTT.